The 22 T cell receptor beta chains presented below share a single source sample, sequenced in a study of cytomegalovirus exposure and HLA in healthy donors. This PCR relied on a set of 60 Vbeta primers and 13 Jbeta primers. Sequenced by immunoSEQ multiplex PCR; TCRdb stores in-frame clones only, minus some. The data show about 85,000 clones, with nearly 80% seen just once and roughly 25% held by the top ten. Sequencing input: PBMCs. Every receptor here comes from a woman aged 50 to 65 in good health and CMV-seropositive.

This clone has a handful of counts. The chain has TRBV7-9 and TRBJ1-1; D unresolved. The CDR3 spans 13 residues. With 10 bases removed from V and 3 bases from J, the gap between germline ends came to 15 bases. Germline CDR1 reads SEHNR; CDR2 reads FQNEAQ (reference sequence). The CDR3: CATTGFEDTEAFF. The CDR3 nucleotides read TGTGCCACCACCGGGTTTGAGGACACTGAAGCTTTCTTT.

The gene calls are TRBV2 and TRBJ2-6; no firm D call. Trimming shortened V by 4 bases and J by 2 bases, and 9 bases separated the two germline ends. CDR1 is SNHLY and CDR2 is FYNNEI in the germline V gene. The CDR3 runs 15 residues. DNA of the CDR3: TGTGCCAGCAGTGTAGTACTTACTGGGGCCAACGTCCTGACTTTC. Translating it yields CASSVVLTGANVLTF. The full variable domain, completed using reference TRBV2 and TRBJ2-6, is EPEVTQTPSHQVTQMGQEVILRCVPISNHLYFYWYRQILGQKVEFLVSFYNNEISEKSEIFDDQFSVERPDGSNFTLKIRSTKLEDSAMYFCASSVVLTGANVLTFGAGSRLTVL.

The V gene is TRBV18, the J gene TRBJ2-1; no reliable D call. The CDR3 has 15 residues. Germline CDR1 reads KGHSH; CDR2 reads LQKENI. Trimming stripped 0 bases from V and 1 base from J, with 7 bases between. The CDR3 loop reads CASSPPSVSYNEQFF. In DNA form, the CDR3 reads TGTGCCAGCTCACCACCCAGCGTTTCCTACAATGAGCAGTTCTTC.

The chain employs TRBV21-1 and TRBJ2-7; the DNA was not used to check the table's D call, TRBD2. TRBV21-1 is listed as a pseudogene. CDR3 length equals 11 residues. The CDR3 DNA reads as TGTGCCAGCAAACCTTCCGGCGAGCAGTACTTC. It encodes CASKPSGEQYF.

This clone was counted only a few times. J is TRBJ1-1 and V is TRBV19; 10 bases agree with TRBD1. The CDR3 extends over 14 amino acids. J lost 4 bases, V lost 5 bases, and 4 bases had no gene match. Per germline, CDR1 LNHDA and CDR2 SQIVND (reference sequence). The CDR3 nucleotides are TGTGCCAGTAGTCCGGGACAGGGGAGCACTGAAGCTTTCTTT. The encoded protein is CASSPGQGSTEAFF.

The chain is built from TRBV11-2 and TRBJ2-7, with D perhaps matching TRBD2 (6 bases). The V and J ends lost 4 bases and 9 bases respectively, with 22 bases between them. The CDR3 covers 15 residues. Looked up from germline, CDR1 is SGHAT and CDR2 is FQNNGV. For the CDR3, the DNA is TGTGCCAGCAGCTCGGGGCTTAGCGGAGCTCTGGGGCAGTACTTC. Translation: CASSSGLSGALGQYF.

In this sample, this clone turned up a few times. The chain carries TRBV19 and TRBJ2-2; D is uncertain. V was trimmed by 6 bases and J by 3 bases, leaving 14 bases between them. The CDR3 sequence is 15 residues long. Germline CDR1 reads LNHDA; CDR2 reads SQIVND (reference sequence). The DNA of the CDR3 is TGTGCCAGTAGGTTGCAGGTATGGGACACCGGGGAGCTGTTTTTT. Its protein is CASRLQVWDTGELFF.

This chain connects TRBV5-1 to TRBJ2-1; D not resolved. CDR1 is SGHRS, CDR2 YFSETQ, per germline. Between the trimmed V and J ends, which lost 0 bases and 4 bases, there was a span of 8 bases. This CDR3 has 14 residues. The CDR3 loop reads CASSLGQAYNEQFF. CDR3 DNA sequence: TGCGCCAGCAGCTTGGGACAAGCTTACAATGAGCAGTTCTTC.

V gene TRBV18 combines with J gene TRBJ1-1, with D possibly matching TRBD1 (5 bases). V was cut by 6 bases and J by 0 bases, with 8 bases left in between. Germline V gene lookup returns CDR1 KGHSH and CDR2 LQKENI. This CDR3 contains 13 residues. The CDR3 DNA reads as TGTGCCAGCTCGCCGGGGGTGAACACTGAAGCTTTCTTT. It yields the protein CASSPGVNTEAFF.

This chain joins TRBV29-1 and TRBJ2-7; TRBD1 matches at 9 bases. The V gene end was trimmed by 4 bases and the J gene end by 2 bases; junction bases not matched to a gene: 3. The germline V gene encodes CDR1 SQVTM and CDR2 ANQGSEA. The CDR3 totals 13 residues. The CDR3 loop is CSVAGTGPYEQYF. CDR3 nucleotides: TGCAGCGTTGCCGGGACAGGGCCCTACGAGCAGTACTTC.

The chain uses TRBV5-1 and TRBJ1-1; 7 bases align to TRBD1. V was clipped by 2 bases and J by 5 bases; unmatched bases: 3. Germline-derived CDR1 and CDR2 are SGHRS and YFSETQ. The CDR3 has 13 residues. The CDR3 loop is CASSFTGETEAFF. The CDR3 nucleotides are TGCGCCAGCAGCTTTACAGGGGAAACTGAAGCTTTCTTT.

This clone was counted between two and nine times. The chain uses TRBV6-1 and TRBJ2-7; TRBD2 matches 9 bases. The CDR3 is made up of 14 amino acids. CDR1 MNHNS and CDR2 SASEGT come from the germline V gene. With V trimmed by 3 bases and J by 9 bases, 9 bases remained unmatched. CDR3 in amino acids: CASSDPLAGGLQYF. The CDR3 DNA reads as TGTGCCAGCAGTGACCCACTTGCGGGGGGGCTGCAGTACTTC.

This chain links TRBV6-5 with TRBJ1-6; TRBD1 is a possible D gene (5 bases). Trimming shortened V by 0 bases and J by 4 bases, and 10 bases separated the two germline ends. The germline V gene has CDR1 MNHEY and CDR2 SVGAGI. The CDR3 has 16 amino acids. CDR3 DNA sequence: TGTGCCAGCAGTTACTCGTCCGGGGGTTATAATTCACCCCTCCACTTT. Encoded protein: CASSYSSGGYNSPLHF.

The chain couples TRBV7-9 to TRBJ2-1, with 8 bases matching TRBD2. V lost 2 bases, J lost 5 bases, and 17 bases stayed unmatched. This CDR3 comprises 19 residues. Germline values: CDR1 SEHNR, CDR2 FQNEAQ (reference sequence). The CDR3 nucleotides read TGTGCCAGCAGCTTAAGGGGGGGGGCTAGCGGGCTTATGGACAATGAGCAGTTCTTC. Protein sequence: CASSLRGGASGLMDNEQFF.

This rearrangement joins TRBV7-9 to TRBJ2-7; maybe TRBD2 (6 bases). There are 13 residues in the CDR3. CDR1 and CDR2 from the germline V gene are SEHNR and FQNEAQ (reference sequence). The CDR3 reads CSSSLAGRGEQYV. The CDR3 DNA is TGTTCCAGCAGCTTAGCAGGCCGGGGGGAGCAGTACGTC.

This rearrangement joins TRBV7-9 to TRBJ1-4; 9 bases line up with TRBD1. The CDR3 extends over 15 amino acids. Germline CDR1 SEHNR, CDR2 FQNEAQ (reference sequence). V shed 3 bases, J shed 3 bases, and the junction held 2 bases outside the gene matches. The CDR3 region is CASSFGTGSNEKLFF. In DNA form, the CDR3 reads TGTGCCAGCAGCTTTGGGACAGGGTCTAATGAAAAACTGTTTTTT.

The chain recombines TRBV11-2 with TRBJ1-2; D is perhaps TRBD1 (5 bases). The length of the CDR3 is 14 residues. The V end lost 3 bases, the J end lost 0 bases, and 8 bases lay between the germline ends. Germline values: CDR1 SGHAT, CDR2 FQNNGV. This CDR3 reads CASSLSRANYGYTF. DNA of the CDR3: TGTGCCAGCAGCTTGAGCAGGGCTAACTATGGCTACACCTTC.

The chain couples TRBV5-1 to TRBJ2-2, with 13 bases fitting TRBD2. Germline assignment: CDR1 SGHRS and CDR2 YFSETQ. Losses at the gene ends were 0 bases for V and 6 bases for J; bases not matched to a gene: 8. The CDR3 extends over 18 amino acids. The CDR3 spells CASSLAGLAGIGAGELFF. The CDR3, as DNA: TGCGCCAGCAGCTTGGCGGGACTAGCGGGAATCGGAGCCGGGGAGCTGTTTTTT.

This clone was counted a single time. The rearrangement joins TRBV4-2 to TRBJ1-2; no clear D. CDR3 size: 19 residues. CDR1 and CDR2 from the germline V gene are LGHNA and YNFKEQ. Trimming pared 0 bases from V and 2 bases from J, leaving 22 bases between. The CDR3 protein is CASSQDSNRQFSLNYGYTF. The CDR3 region has the DNA TGTGCCAGCAGCCAAGATTCGAATCGACAATTTTCCCTCAACTATGGCTACACCTTC.

This chain joins TRBV18 and TRBJ2-1; 9 bases map to TRBD2. With 6 bases clipped from V and 7 bases from J, the junction kept 19 bases outside the gene matches. Germline CDR1 and CDR2: KGHSH and LQKENI. This CDR3 region has 18 residues. The CDR3 spells CASSPGVAGATGLNEQFF. The DNA for the CDR3 is TGTGCCAGCTCTCCCGGGGTAGCGGGAGCCACCGGGTTGAATGAGCAGTTCTTC.

V usage is TRBV11-2 and J usage is TRBJ1-2, with TRBD1 matching over 9 bases. Looked up from germline, CDR1 is SGHAT and CDR2 is FQNNGV. Trimming cost V 4 bases and J 7 bases; bases outside gene matches: 10. This CDR3 is built from 15 residues. The CDR3 loop is CASSSYRDRETGYTF. DNA for the CDR3: TGTGCCAGCAGCTCCTACCGGGACAGGGAAACTGGCTACACCTTC.

The genes are TRBV5-6 and TRBJ2-7; 7 positions agree with TRBD2. The germline CDR1 and CDR2 sequences are SGHDT and YYEEEE. This CDR3 has 19 residues. The V gene end was trimmed by 4 bases and the J gene end by 9 bases; junction bases not matched to a gene: 28. In DNA form, the CDR3 reads TGTGCCAGCAGCGGAAGGAGCCGTCGGGACTACGAAAACGGGTGGGGGCAGTACGTC. Amino acids: CASSGRSRRDYENGWGQYV.